This TCR beta chain was documented in a study of blood T cell repertoires in COVID-19. The overall study: T cells, B-cell-depleted T cells, or PBMCs provided the cDNA or gDNA that served as material.

Those enrolled in Seattle joined during active infection and were followed longitudinally afterward. Germline values: CDR1 MNHEY, CDR2 SVGAGI. V was shortened by 0 bases and J by 4 bases, with 12 bases between the two germline ends. The CDR3 sequence is 15 residues long. Assay used: immunoSEQ multiplex PCR; TCRdb lists only in-frame clones, some missing. The data contain a few hundred thousand clones, around 90% of them singletons. The J gene is TRBJ1-2, the V gene TRBV6-5; maybe TRBD1 (5 bases). The sequence came from an older woman with COVID-19, enrolled during active disease. The sequenced material came from peripheral blood. Here the CDR3 DNA reads TGTGCCAGCAGTTACTCGAAGGGGTTCGGCTATGGCTACACCTTC. Amino acid sequence: CASSYSKGFGYGYTF.